The rows below give T cell receptor beta chains drawn from one sample of a study of blood T cells in healthy people across ages. TCRdb itself ran the 5' RACE reads through MiXCR, one entry per CDR3 protein. The sample comprises around 800,000 distinct CDR3 sequences, roughly 25% of which are singletons, and roughly 3.1% rests with the top ten. These records were also assigned to another study, of T cells of mothers and their children.

The source material was blood. The origin of the receptors is a boy younger than 18 in good health. Both conserved end residues are part of each CDR3. A D gene is named only where the DNA matches it firmly. Expanded clones are given a class, and other clones once, few, many or no size at all.

j_call cdr3_length d_call v_call clone_size cdr3_aa cdr3_nt
TRBJ2-2 16 . TRBV5-1 . CASSPRGDANTGELFF TGCGCCAGCAGCCCCCGGGGCGACGCGAACACCGGGGAGCTGTTTTTT
TRBJ1-2 14 . TRBV3-1 few CASSQDGDLYGYTF TGTGCCAGCAGCCAAGATGGGGACCTATATGGCTACACCTTC
TRBJ2-5 15 . TRBV7-6 . CASSVLGTTGETQYF TGTGCCAGCAGCGTCCTCGGCACTACTGGAGAGACCCAGTACTTC
TRBJ2-1 15 . TRBV7-2 few CASSLVAASYNEQFF TGTGCCAGCAGCTTAGTAGCGGCATCCTACAATGAGCAGTTCTTC
TRBJ1-5 19 TRBD1 TRBV28 . CASRRRSGTGELRNQPQHF TGTGCCAGCAGGCGAAGATCCGGGACAGGGGAGTTGCGCAATCAGCCCCAGCATTTT
TRBJ2-2 11 . TRBV3-1 . CASTQSGELFF TGTGCCAGCACGCAGTCCGGGGAGCTGTTTTTT
TRBJ2-3 14 . TRBV5-5 few CASSWAFETDTQYF TGTGCCAGCAGCTGGGCGTTCGAAACAGATACGCAGTATTTT
TRBJ2-5 12 . TRBV20-1 . CSARDDSRVQYF TGCAGTGCTAGAGATGATAGCCGCGTCCAGTACTTC
TRBJ1-1 15 TRBD1 TRBV12-3/TRBV12-4 few CASSLMDREATEAFF TGTGCCAGCAGTCTAATGGACAGGGAGGCCACTGAAGCTTTCTTT
TRBJ2-7 15 . TRBV29-1 . CSVEGGRSQGAEQYF TGCAGCGTTGAAGGGGGTCGGAGCCAAGGGGCGGAGCAGTACTTC
TRBJ2-3 16 TRBD2 TRBV7-2 . CASSSPSGRVSDTQYF TGTGCCAGCAGCTCCCCTAGCGGGAGGGTGTCAGATACGCAGTATTTT
TRBJ1-4 19 . TRBV5-5 many CASSLAEGEGAGTNEKLFF TGTGCCAGCAGCTTGGCCGAGGGGGAAGGGGCAGGAACTAATGAAAAACTGTTTTTT
TRBJ2-1 14 . TRBV6-6 . CASSYLNPMNEQFF TGTGCCAGCAGTTACCTGAATCCAATGAATGAGCAGTTCTTC
TRBJ2-1 16 TRBD2 TRBV2 . CASSDPWTSGYNEQFF TGTGCCAGCAGTGACCCTTGGACTAGCGGATACAATGAGCAGTTCTTC
TRBJ1-5 14 TRBD1 TRBV6-6 . CASTNRDRGGPQHF TGTGCCAGCACCAACCGGGACAGGGGAGGACCCCAGCATTTT
TRBJ2-1 13 TRBD1 TRBV29-1 . CSVASDRGGEQFF TGCAGCGTTGCCTCCGACAGGGGAGGTGAGCAGTTCTTC
TRBJ2-6 14 TRBD1 TRBV29-1 few CSVTGGYGANVLTF TGCAGCGTTACAGGGGGCTATGGGGCCAACGTCCTGACTTTC
TRBJ2-3 15 TRBD2 TRBV10-3 . CAISEPQRGADTQYF TGTGCCATCAGTGAGCCCCAGCGGGGGGCAGATACGCAGTATTTT
TRBJ2-4 15 . TRBV12-3/TRBV12-4 few CASSLQGTGRNIQYF TGTGCCAGCAGTTTGCAGGGAACGGGGCGAAACATTCAGTACTTC
TRBJ1-6 13 . TRBV27 few CASSLKMDSPLRF TGTGCCAGCAGTTTGAAGATGGATTCACCCCTCCGCTTT
TRBJ1-4 14 TRBD1 TRBV6-5 . CGSRQGQGNEKPFF TGTGGCAGCAGACAAGGACAGGGGAATGAAAAACCGTTTTTT
TRBJ2-7 15 . TRBV5-1 . CASSWTPAASYEQYF TGCGCCAGCAGCTGGACCCCAGCGGCCTCCTACGAGCAGTACTTC
TRBJ1-2 14 . TRBV20-1 . CSARAQGSDYGYTF TGCAGTGCTAGAGCCCAGGGGAGCGACTATGGCTACACCTTC
TRBJ2-5 12 . TRBV12-3/TRBV12-4 few CASSLSLGIQYF TGTGCCAGCAGTTTGAGTTTAGGGATCCAGTACTTC
TRBJ1-1 14 . TRBV29-1 . CSVHRVLQGTEAFF TGCAGCGTACACAGGGTTCTTCAGGGCACTGAAGCTTTCTTT
TRBJ2-1 13 TRBD2 TRBV2 few CASRGTSRNEQFF TGTGCCAGCAGGGGGACTAGCCGGAATGAGCAGTTCTTC
TRBJ2-5 15 . TRBV9 . CASSPQSMTHETQYF TGTGCCAGCAGCCCCCAATCTATGACCCACGAGACCCAGTACTTC
TRBJ2-3 15 . TRBV7-2 . CASSLQSAAADTQYF TGTGCCAGCAGCTTACAGTCGGCGGCGGCAGATACGCAGTATTTT
TRBJ2-3 15 . TRBV9 . CASSPRRGETDTQYF TGTGCCAGCAGCCCTCGGCGGGGCGAGACAGATACGCAGTATTTT
TRBJ2-5 15 TRBD2 TRBV12-3/TRBV12-4 . CASKTSGGAAETQYF TGTGCCAGCAAGACTAGCGGGGGGGCAGCAGAGACCCAGTACTTC
TRBJ2-6 17 . TRBV7-9 once CASSIIPTGSGANVLTF TGTGCCAGCAGCATAATCCCGACAGGCTCTGGGGCCAACGTCCTGACTTTC
TRBJ2-2 17 TRBD2 TRBV12-3/TRBV12-4 few CASSNFRTSGNTGELFF TGTGCCAGCAGCAATTTTCGGACTAGCGGAAACACCGGGGAGCTGTTTTTT
TRBJ1-5 15 TRBD1 TRBV5-1 few CASSPDRESNQPQHF TGCGCCAGCAGCCCCGACAGGGAGAGCAATCAGCCCCAGCATTTT
TRBJ2-2 15 TRBD1 TRBV13 many CASSLGDRDTGELFF TGTGCCAGCAGCTTAGGGGACAGGGACACCGGGGAGCTGTTTTTT
TRBJ1-4 15 . TRBV12-3/TRBV12-4 . CASSLWAGRGEKLFF TGTGCCAGCAGTTTATGGGCAGGGCGAGGGGAAAAACTGTTTTTT
TRBJ2-7 17 . TRBV19 . CASSRSKQGTHSYEQYF TGTGCCAGTAGTCGCAGCAAACAGGGGACTCATTCCTACGAGCAGTACTTC
TRBJ1-2 13 . TRBV5-1 . CASSRDGGRGYTF TGCGCCAGCAGCCGGGACGGGGGCCGTGGCTACACCTTC
TRBJ1-3 13 . TRBV7-9 . CASNLGLGNTIYF TGTGCCAGCAACTTAGGCCTTGGAAACACCATATATTTT
TRBJ2-1 20 TRBD2 TRBV4-1 . CASSRLLAGGPGSSYNEQFF TGCGCCAGCAGCCGCCTACTAGCGGGGGGACCAGGTAGCTCCTACAATGAGCAGTTCTTC
TRBJ1-4 16 TRBD1 TRBV6-1 . CASSLIQGTTNEKLFF TGTGCCAGCAGCCTCATACAGGGGACAACTAATGAAAAACTGTTTTTT
TRBJ2-7 14 . TRBV12-3/TRBV12-4 . CASSRTGPGPEQYF TGTGCCAGCAGTCGGACCGGGCCGGGGCCCGAGCAGTACTTC
TRBJ1-2 13 TRBD1 TRBV29-1 few CSVDSGTEDGYTF TGCAGCGTGGACTCAGGGACAGAAGATGGCTACACCTTC
TRBJ2-6 15 . TRBV18 . CASSPQSGGANVLTF TGTGCCAGCTCACCACAATCCGGGGGGGCCAACGTCCTGACTTTC
TRBJ2-5 16 TRBD2 TRBV24-1 . CATSDGRLAAGETQYF TGTGCCACCAGTGATGGTCGACTAGCGGCGGGGGAGACCCAGTACTTC
TRBJ2-1 16 TRBD1 TRBV6-5 few CASSYGGTGGQNEQFF TGTGCCAGCAGTTACGGAGGGACAGGGGGCCAGAATGAGCAGTTCTTC
TRBJ2-7 15 . TRBV12-3/TRBV12-4 few CASSSGAGFLYEQYF TGTGCCAGCAGTTCTGGGGCAGGCTTCCTGTACGAGCAGTACTTC
TRBJ1-5 15 . TRBV5-5 . CASSPATGINQPQHF TGTGCCAGCAGCCCGGCTACCGGGATCAATCAGCCCCAGCATTTT
TRBJ2-1 14 . TRBV2 . CASGTVAQPNEQFF TGTGCCAGCGGTACGGTAGCGCAACCCAATGAGCAGTTCTTC
TRBJ1-4 13 . TRBV5-1 . CASSLEADEKLFF TGCGCCAGCAGCTTGGAGGCAGATGAAAAACTGTTTTTT
TRBJ1-2 10 . TRBV19 . CASRSVGYTF TGTGCCAGTAGGTCCGTAGGCTACACCTTC
TRBJ1-6 15 . TRBV6-6 . CASSPQGGSNSPLHF TGTGCCAGCAGTCCACAGGGAGGAAGTAATTCACCCCTCCACTTT
TRBJ1-5 14 . TRBV7-9 few CASSLELQGQPQHF TGTGCCAGCAGCTTAGAGCTTCAGGGACAGCCCCAGCATTTT
TRBJ2-1 16 . TRBV20-1 few CSAREMSGPPYNEQFF TGCAGTGCTAGAGAGATGAGTGGACCCCCCTACAATGAGCAGTTCTTC
TRBJ1-2 14 . TRBV2 few CASSGIGGAYGYTF TGTGCCAGCAGTGGCATCGGGGGTGCCTATGGCTACACCTTC
TRBJ1-4 13 . TRBV29-1 few CSVQAQTGEKLFF TGCAGCGTGCAAGCCCAAACAGGGGAAAAACTGTTTTTT
TRBJ2-5 16 TRBD1 TRBV25-1 . CASSEPPGQGIETQYF TGTGCCAGCAGTGAACCCCCGGGACAGGGAATAGAGACCCAGTACTTC
TRBJ2-7 18 TRBD2 TRBV2 . CASNKGERGSSLSYEQYF TGTGCCAGCAATAAAGGAGAGCGGGGGTCTTCCCTCTCCTACGAGCAGTACTTC
TRBJ1-2 13 . TRBV5-1 few CASSLSRPNGYTF TGCGCCAGCAGCCTTAGCCGGCCGAACGGCTACACCTTC
TRBJ2-1 12 . TRBV4-1 once CASSRLQGEQFF TGCGCCAGCAGCCGACTTCAGGGTGAGCAGTTCTTC
TRBJ1-1 16 . TRBV29-1 . CSVEVSVGWGNTEAFF TGCAGCGTTGAAGTAAGTGTAGGATGGGGGAACACTGAAGCTTTCTTT